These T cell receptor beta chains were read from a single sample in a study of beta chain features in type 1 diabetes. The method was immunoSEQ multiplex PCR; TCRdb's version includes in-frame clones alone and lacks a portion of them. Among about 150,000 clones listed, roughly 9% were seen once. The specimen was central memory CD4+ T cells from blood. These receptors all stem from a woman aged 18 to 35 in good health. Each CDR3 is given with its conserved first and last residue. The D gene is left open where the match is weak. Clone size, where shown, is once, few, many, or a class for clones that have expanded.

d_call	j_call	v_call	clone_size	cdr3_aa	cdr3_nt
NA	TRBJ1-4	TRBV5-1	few	CASRLRTANEKLFF	TGCGCCAGCAGGCTACGGACAGCTAATGAAAAACTGTTTTTT
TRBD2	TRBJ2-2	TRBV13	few	CASSSQGGTGELFF	TGTGCCAGCAGCTCGCAGGGAGGGACCGGGGAGCTGTTTTTT
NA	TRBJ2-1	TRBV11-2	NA	CASSPDMSSYNEQFF	TGTGCCAGCAGCCCCGACATGAGCTCCTACAATGAGCAGTTCTTC
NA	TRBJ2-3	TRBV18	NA	CASSPNIYTDTQYF	TGTGCCAGCTCACCAAACATTTACACAGATACGCAGTATTTT
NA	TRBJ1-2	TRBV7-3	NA	CASSGSGGVGYTF	TGTGCCAGCAGCGGAAGTGGAGGGGTAGGCTACACCTTC
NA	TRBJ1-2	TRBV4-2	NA	CASSQDPQGVYGYTF	TGTGCCAGCAGCCAAGATCCCCAGGGCGTCTATGGCTACACCTTC
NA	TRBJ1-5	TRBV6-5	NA	CASSYRGYQPLDF	TGTGCCAGCAGTTACCGGGGATATCAGCCCCTGGATTTT
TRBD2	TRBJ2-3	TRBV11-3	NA	CASSRLAGEADTQYF	TGTGCCAGCAGCAGGCTAGCGGGAGAGGCAGATACGCAGTATTTT
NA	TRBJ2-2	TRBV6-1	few	CASRSDSSYTGELFF	TGTGCCAGCAGGTCGGATAGCTCCTACACCGGGGAGCTGTTTTTT
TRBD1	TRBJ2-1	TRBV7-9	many	CASSPSQGAGRNEQFF	TGTGCCAGCAGCCCCTCACAGGGGGCGGGTAGGAATGAGCAGTTCTTC
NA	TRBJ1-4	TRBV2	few	CASSVQEKLFF	TGTGCCAGCAGCGTACAGGAAAAACTGTTTTTT
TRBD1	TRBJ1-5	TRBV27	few	CASSAGDSLKQPQHF	TGTGCCAGCAGTGCAGGGGACAGCCTAAAACAGCCCCAGCATTTT
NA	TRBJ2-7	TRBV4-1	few	CASRGATTYEQYF	TGCGCCAGCAGGGGGGCTACCACCTACGAGCAGTACTTC
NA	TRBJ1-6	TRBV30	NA	CAWSVMGRAESPLHF	TGTGCCTGGAGTGTAATGGGGCGCGCTGAGTCACCCCTCCACTTT
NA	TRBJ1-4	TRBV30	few	CAWSRDTYEKLFF	TGTGCCTGGAGTAGGGACACCTATGAAAAACTGTTTTTT
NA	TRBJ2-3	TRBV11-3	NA	CASSLGATDTQYF	TGTGCCAGCAGCTTAGGCGCCACAGATACGCAGTATTTT
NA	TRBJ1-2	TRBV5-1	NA	CASSLGQKYGYTF	TGCGCCAGCAGCTTGGGTCAGAAATATGGCTACACCTTC
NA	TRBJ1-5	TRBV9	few	CASSVTGREGQPQHF	TGTGCCAGCAGCGTAACCGGCAGGGAAGGTCAGCCCCAGCATTTT
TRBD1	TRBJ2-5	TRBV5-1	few	CASSFGQGQETQYF	TGCGCCAGCAGCTTCGGACAGGGGCAAGAGACCCAGTACTTC
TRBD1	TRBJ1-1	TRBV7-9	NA	CASRPGTGLNTEAFF	TGTGCCAGCAGACCTGGGACAGGGTTGAACACTGAAGCTTTCTTT
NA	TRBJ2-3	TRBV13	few	CASSLEPSRDTQYF	TGTGCCAGCAGCTTAGAGCCTAGCCGGGATACGCAGTATTTT
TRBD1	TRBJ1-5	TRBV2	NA	CASRPGTGENQPQHF	TGTGCCAGCAGACCCGGGACAGGGGAAAATCAGCCCCAGCATTTT
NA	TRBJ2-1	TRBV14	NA	CASSQAGFWNEQFF	TGTGCCAGCAGCCAAGCGGGGTTCTGGAATGAGCAGTTCTTC
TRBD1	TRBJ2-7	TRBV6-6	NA	CASSSPDRKASYEQYF	TGTGCCAGCAGTAGTCCGGACAGGAAGGCCTCCTACGAGCAGTACTTC
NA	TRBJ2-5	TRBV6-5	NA	CASFRAEGETQYF	TGTGCCAGCTTTCGAGCGGAGGGGGAGACCCAGTACTTC
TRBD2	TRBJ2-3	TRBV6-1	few	CASSELAGRGDTQYF	TGTGCCAGCAGTGAACTAGCGGGAAGAGGGGATACGCAGTATTTT
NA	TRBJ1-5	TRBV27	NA	CASSFRRSNQPQHF	TGTGCCAGCAGTTTCAGGCGTAGCAATCAGCCCCAGCATTTT
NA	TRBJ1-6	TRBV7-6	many	CASSLGQNNSPLHF	TGTGCCAGCAGCTTAGGACAGAATAATTCACCCCTCCACTTT
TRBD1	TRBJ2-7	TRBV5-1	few	CASSLEGAPFYEQYF	TGCGCCAGCAGCTTGGAGGGGGCACCTTTCTACGAGCAGTACTTC
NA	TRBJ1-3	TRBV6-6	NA	CASTKGDTHSGNTIYF	TGTGCCAGCACTAAAGGGGACACCCACTCTGGAAACACCATATATTTT
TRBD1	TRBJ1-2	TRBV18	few	CASSPRTGGGYGYTF	TGTGCCAGCTCACCACGGACAGGGGGCGGCTATGGCTACACCTTC
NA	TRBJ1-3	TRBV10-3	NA	CAISDGQSGNTIYF	TGTGCCATCAGTGACGGACAGTCTGGAAACACCATATATTTT
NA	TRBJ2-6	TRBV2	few	CASGPPTGNGANVLTF	TGTGCCAGCGGCCCGCCAACAGGGAATGGGGCCAACGTCCTGACTTTC
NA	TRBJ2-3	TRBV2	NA	CASTDYSYTQYF	TGTGCCAGCACGGACTACTCCTATACGCAGTATTTT
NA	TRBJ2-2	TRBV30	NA	CAWSGLGGNTGELFF	TGTGCCTGGAGTGGGTTGGGGGGGAACACCGGGGAGCTGTTTTTT
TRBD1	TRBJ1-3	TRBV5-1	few	CASSLVYRGPGNTIYF	TGCGCCAGCAGCTTGGTGTACAGGGGGCCTGGAAACACCATATATTTT
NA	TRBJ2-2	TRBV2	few	CASSPGEGELFF	TGTGCCAGCAGTCCAGGGGAGGGGGAGCTGTTTTTT
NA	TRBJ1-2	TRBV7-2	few	CASSARGSSHGYTF	TGTGCCAGCAGCGCAAGGGGGAGCTCCCATGGCTACACCTTC
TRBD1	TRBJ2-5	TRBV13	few	CASSRRTGAGSETQYF	TGTGCCAGCAGCAGACGGACAGGGGCGGGTTCGGAGACCCAGTACTTC
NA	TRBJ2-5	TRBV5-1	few	CASRTGGNQETQYF	TGCGCCAGCAGGACAGGAGGCAACCAAGAGACCCAGTACTTC
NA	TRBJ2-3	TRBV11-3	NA	CASSLEGARTDTQYF	TGTGCCAGCAGCTTAGAAGGGGCCCGCACAGATACGCAGTATTTT
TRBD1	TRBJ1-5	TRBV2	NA	CASSLDRAGNQPQHF	TGTGCCAGCAGTTTGGACAGGGCGGGCAATCAGCCCCAGCATTTT
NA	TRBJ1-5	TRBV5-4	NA	CASSPDKDQPQHF	TGTGCCAGCAGCCCAGACAAGGATCAGCCCCAGCATTTT
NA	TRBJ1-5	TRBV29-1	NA	CSVSGNSNQPQHF	TGCAGCGTTTCAGGGAATAGCAATCAGCCCCAGCATTTT
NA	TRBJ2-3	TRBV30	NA	CAWRQVGTDTQYF	TGTGCCTGGCGACAGGTGGGGACAGATACGCAGTATTTT
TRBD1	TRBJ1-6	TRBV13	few	CASSLGQGNSPLHF	TGTGCCAGCAGCTTAGGACAGGGGAATTCACCCCTCCACTTT
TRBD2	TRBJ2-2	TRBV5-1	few	CASSLAGLAGPTGELFF	TGCGCCAGCAGCTTGGCCGGACTAGCAGGCCCAACCGGGGAGCTGTTTTTT
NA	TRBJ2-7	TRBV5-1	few	CASSSRQASYEQYF	TGCGCCAGCAGCTCCCGACAGGCCTCCTACGAGCAGTACTTC
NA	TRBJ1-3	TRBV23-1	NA	CASTLAGDLGNTIYF	TGCGCCAGCACCCTCGCGGGGGATTTGGGAAACACCATATATTTT
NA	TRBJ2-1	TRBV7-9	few	CAIGGSSYNEQFF	TGTGCCATCGGGGGATCCTCCTACAATGAGCAGTTCTTC
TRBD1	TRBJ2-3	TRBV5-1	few	CASSFGQGMFVTDTQYF	TGCGCCAGCAGCTTCGGACAGGGGATGTTTGTTACAGATACGCAGTATTTT
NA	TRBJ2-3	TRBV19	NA	CASSPRETLTQYF	TGTGCCAGTAGTCCTCGGGAGACCCTTACGCAGTATTTT
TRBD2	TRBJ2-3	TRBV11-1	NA	CASSRGLAGTDTQYF	TGTGCCAGCAGCAGGGGACTAGCTGGCACAGATACGCAGTATTTT
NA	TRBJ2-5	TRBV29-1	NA	CSVSPGVKTQYF	TGCAGCGTTTCCCCCGGGGTCAAGACCCAGTACTTC
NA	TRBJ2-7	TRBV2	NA	CASSPTRAEQYF	TGTGCCAGCAGTCCCACTAGAGCCGAGCAGTACTTC
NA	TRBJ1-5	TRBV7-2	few	CASSFAGANQPQHF	TGTGCCAGCAGCTTCGCGGGGGCCAATCAGCCCCAGCATTTT
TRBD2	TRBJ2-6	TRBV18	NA	CASSPFARGALTGANVLTF	TGTGCCAGCTCACCCTTCGCGCGGGGGGCTCTGACTGGGGCCAACGTCCTGACTTTC